This TCR beta chain was identified in a study of blood T cell repertoires in COVID-19. The V end was cut by 5 bases, the J end by 5 bases, with 13 bases between. The germline gives CDR1 MNHEY, CDR2 SVGEGT. The CDR3 extends over 13 amino acids. Method: immunoSEQ multiplex PCR; TCRdb's copy keeps in-frame clones and lacks some. The table shows roughly 230,000 clones, with roughly 84% occurring only once. This clone came up once. This sequence was found in a man aged 35 to 55 with acute or convalescent COVID-19. Input material: peripheral blood. This chain uses TRBV6-2 or TRBV6-3 with TRBJ2-7, with D possibly being TRBD1 (5 bases). CDR3 coding DNA: TGTGCCAGCAGTCGGCAGGGTGGCGACGAGCAGTACTTC. This codes for CASSRQGGDEQYF.